These 4 T cell receptor beta chains were sequenced from one sample in a study of patients and donors after allogeneic stem cell transplantation (dated by TCRdb to 2018 to 2020). The receptor library was made with RT-PCR. The run used a NextSeq 550. TCRdb passed the public sequencing reads through fastp at Q25 and MiXCR, retaining productive beta sequences. Rows matching on CDR3 protein sequence are summarized as one entry with the most common DNA and genes. This sample holds hundreds of thousands of distinct CDR3 sequences; 35% to 45% were observed only once. The ten largest make up under 14% of the sample. Sequencing was performed on blood, either unsorted or a sorted T cell fraction (not recorded which). The receptors were gathered from a human donor who was either an allogeneic HSCT recipient or a stem cell or donor lymphocyte infusion donor (not recorded which). It is not recorded whose cells these are; they may come from a transplant donor.

The chain employs TRBV12-3 or TRBV12-4 and TRBJ2-4; D remains ambiguous. The ends were cut back, 6 bases at V and 0 bases at J, with 18 bases in the middle. The CDR3 has 17 amino acids. The CDR3 spells CASRVWATVLAKNIQYF. As DNA, the CDR3 is TGTGCCAGCAGAGTTTGGGCGACTGTCCTAGCCAAAAACATTCAGTACTTC.

Of note for this clonotype: A read error is the likely source, as a far larger clone sits one nucleotide away. This chain uses TRBV7-6 with TRBJ2-1; unclear D gene. The CDR3 loop spans 11 amino acids. CDR1 is SGHVS, CDR2 FNYEAQ, per germline. The CDR3 DNA reads TGTGCCAGCAGCTCCGACAATGAGCAGTTCTTC. This translates into CASSSDNEQFF.

J is TRBJ1-2 and V is TRBV20-1; 7 bases align to TRBD1. Germline-derived CDR1 and CDR2 are DFQATT and SNEGSKA (reference sequence). CDR3 length: 12 residues. The V and J ends lost 5 bases and 6 bases, in that order; junction bases with no gene match: 6. The CDR3 reads CSAGRGLDGYTF. The DNA for the CDR3 is TGCAGTGCTGGAAGGGGGCTCGATGGCTACACCTTC.

This clonotype occurred a few times. V usage is TRBV20-1 and J usage is TRBJ1-2; D unclear. Per germline, CDR1 DFQATT and CDR2 SNEGSKA (reference sequence). V lost 4 bases and J 6 bases, leaving 6 bases between the germline ends. CDR3 length: 10 residues. The CDR3 sequence is CSATWNGYTF. The CDR3 nucleotides are TGCAGTGCTACTTGGAATGGCTACACCTTC.